This TCR beta chain is from a study of cytomegalovirus exposure and HLA in healthy donors. Study-wide background: The 500 to 750 first-cohort repertoires and the approximately 110 validation repertoires shared the same platform, a later analysis reported. Regarding the study as a whole: The study listed 164 cytomegalovirus-associated TCR beta chains. It was found in a later analysis that first-cohort TCR clusters tended to co-occur in the 130 or so validation repertoires.

The germline V gene encodes CDR1 SEHNR and CDR2 FQNEAQ (reference sequence). The CDR3 contains 16 residues. V shed 5 bases and J 5 bases; nucleotides not matched to a gene: 12. Remarks on this clone: Its specificity is not known.

Donors came from a validation cohort of 90 to 150 subjects, distinct from the first 666-subject cohort. Method: immunoSEQ multiplex PCR; TCRdb's copy keeps in-frame clones and lacks some. This table holds roughly 250,000 clones, 70% to 90% found once. Sequencing input: PBMCs. The clonotype was recovered from a woman in her twenties or thirties in good health and CMV-seropositive. This chain links TRBV7-9 with TRBJ2-5, with TRBD2 identical over 9 bases. As DNA, the CDR3 is TGTGCCAGCAGCCCGGTGATGGCGGGAGGGGGTGAGACCCAGTACTTC. This sequence encodes CASSPVMAGGGETQYF. The variable domain in full, completed from reference TRBV7-9 and TRBJ2-5, reads DTGVSQNPRHKITKRGQNVTFRCDPISEHNRLYWYRQTLGQGPEFLTYFQNEAQLEKSRLLSDRFSAERPKGSFSTLEIQRTEQGDSAMYLCASSPVMAGGGETQYFGPGTRLLVL.